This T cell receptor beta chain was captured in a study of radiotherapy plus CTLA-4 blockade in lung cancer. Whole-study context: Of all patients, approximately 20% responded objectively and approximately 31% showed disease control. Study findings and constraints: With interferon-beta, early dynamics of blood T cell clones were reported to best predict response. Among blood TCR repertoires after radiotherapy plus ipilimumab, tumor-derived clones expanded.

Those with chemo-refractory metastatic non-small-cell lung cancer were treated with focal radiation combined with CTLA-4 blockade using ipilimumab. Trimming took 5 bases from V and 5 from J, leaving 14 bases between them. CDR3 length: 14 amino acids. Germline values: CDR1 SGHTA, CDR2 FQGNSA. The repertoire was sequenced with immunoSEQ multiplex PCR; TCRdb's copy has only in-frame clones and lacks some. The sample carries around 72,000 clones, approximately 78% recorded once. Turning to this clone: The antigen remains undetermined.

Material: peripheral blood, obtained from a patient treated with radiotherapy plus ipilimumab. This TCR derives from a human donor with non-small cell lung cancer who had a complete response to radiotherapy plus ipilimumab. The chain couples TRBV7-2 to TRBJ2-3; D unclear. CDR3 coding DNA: TGTGCCAGCAGCCCCTATGGTATGGAAGATACGCAGTATTTT. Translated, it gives CASSPYGMEDTQYF.